The 23 T cell receptor beta chains presented below share a single source sample, sequenced in a study of metastatic and nonmetastatic thyroid tumors. TCRdb reanalyzed the PCR reads with MiXCR. Among more than 40,000 clones listed, roughly 31% were seen once. Thyroid surgery had not been preceded by any treatment in any patient. The sequencing input was blood. Receptors were obtained from a male donor with papillary thyroid cancer or a benign thyroid nodule (not recorded which). Some clones in this sample may be carry-over from other donors' samples.

The table lists this clone with a few counts. The junction differs from germline at one of its ends, possibly a read error. The CDR3 DNA follows: TGTGCCAGCACTTTTAGTACAGGCTCTGGTGGCGACACCTTC. Its translation: CASTFSTGSGGDTF. This sequence joins TRBV12-3 or TRBV12-4 and TRBJ1-2, with D possibly being TRBD1 (5 bases). The CDR3 loop spans 14 amino acids.

V is TRBV20-1 and J is TRBJ2-5; no clear D. CDR1 is DFQATT and CDR2 is SNEGSKA in the germline V gene (reference sequence). The CDR3 has 15 amino acids. The germline V and J ends were trimmed by 3 bases and 5 bases, with 19 bases remaining between them. The CDR3 reads CSARVGGGVLETQYF. The CDR3 DNA is TGCAGTGCTAGGGTGGGCGGTGGGGTTTTGGAGACCCAGTACTTC.

The CDR3 sequence is CASSFPRVDTQYF. The CDR3 bases are TGTGCCAGCAGCTTCCCGAGGGTAGATACGCAGTATTTT. The J gene is TRBJ2-3, the V gene TRBV7-9; D possibly corresponds to TRBD2 (5 bases). Trimming left V 3 bases short and J 5 bases short, with 9 bases between. The CDR3 loop spans 13 amino acids. Germline V gene data show CDR1 as SEHNR and CDR2 as FQNEAQ (reference sequence).

This clone has just a few counts. V is TRBV6-1 and J is TRBJ1-1; D not certain. The CDR3 is 13 amino acids. Germline V gene sequence: CDR1 MNHNS, CDR2 SASEGT. The V end was cut by 4 bases, the J end by 5 bases, with 11 bases between. In DNA, the CDR3 is TGTGCCAGCAGTGTTGAGGGAGGGACTGAAGCTTTCTTT. Translation: CASSVEGGTEAFF.

This clone was detected many times. The chain couples TRBV7-9 to TRBJ1-6; unclear D gene. The CDR3 totals 12 residues. The germline CDR1 and CDR2 sequences are SEHNR and FQNEAQ (reference sequence). V lost 1 base, J lost 11 bases, and 6 bases lay in between. This CDR3 is CASSLGLAPLHF. The CDR3 DNA sequence: TGTGCCAGCAGCTTAGGTCTCGCACCCCTCCACTTT.

The table lists this clone with many counts. This CDR3 is CASSLGGGTEAFF. CDR3 nucleotide sequence: TGTGCCAGCAGCTTGGGTGGCGGCACTGAAGCTTTCTTT. The rearrangement uses TRBV7-9 and TRBJ1-1; D gene uncertain. CDR3 size: 13 residues. The germline gives CDR1 SEHNR, CDR2 FQNEAQ (reference sequence). V dropped 3 bases and J dropped 4 bases, with 9 bases sitting between them.

In regard to this clone: Other DNA sequences in this sample translate to the same CDR3. J is TRBJ2-1 and V is TRBV20-1; D assignment may be TRBD1 or TRBD2 (5 bases each). Germline V CDR1 and CDR2: DFQATT, SNEGSKA (reference sequence). V lost 3 bases and J 7 bases, leaving 22 bases between the germline ends. The CDR3 consists of 16 residues. For the CDR3, the DNA is TGCAGTGCTAGTGGTGGGGCGGGCCGGGCTTGTAATGAGCAGTTCTTC. Translating it yields CSASGGAGRACNEQFF.

The sample holds a few counts of this clone. The chain is built from TRBV6-2 or TRBV6-3 and TRBJ2-7; possibly TRBD2 for D (6 bases). Trimming cost V 7 bases and J 10 bases, with 29 bases left between them. Germline loops: CDR1 MNHEY, CDR2 SVGEGT. The CDR3 has 16 amino acids. The CDR3 DNA follows: TGTGCCAGCACCTCCAACATCGGGTCTATCGGCGGGGATCAGTACTTC. It specifies CASTSNIGSIGGDQYF.

Relative to its sample, this clone is medium-sized. The chain combines TRBV28 with TRBJ2-7; D may be TRBD1 (6 bases). Germline lookup yields CDR1 MDHEN and CDR2 SYDVKM. Deletions cut 4 bases from V and 1 base from J, with 11 bases between. This CDR3 is built from 14 residues. This CDR3 reads CASSSGTQSYEQYF. In nucleotides, the CDR3 is TGTGCCAGCAGTTCCGGGACACAATCCTACGAGCAGTACTTC.

This clone has a count of ten or more. The J gene is TRBJ2-3, the V gene TRBV24-1; TRBD2 agrees at 9 bases. Germline CDR1 and CDR2: KGHDR and SFDVKD. J gave up 5 bases and V 5 bases, and 4 bases lay outside the gene matches. The CDR3 is 14 amino acids. CDR3 in DNA: TGTGCCACCAGTGTGAGCGGGGGGCGAGATACGCAGTATTTT. Its protein product is CATSVSGGRDTQYF.

This clone was counted ten times or more. Additional DNA sequences in this sample encode the identical CDR3. Here the CDR3 reads CASSLGGSTDTQYF. The CDR3 DNA is TGTGCCAGCAGTTTGGGGGGGAGCACAGATACGCAGTATTTT. This chain uses TRBV12-3 or TRBV12-4 with TRBJ2-3; 7 bases map to TRBD2. With V trimmed by 3 bases and J by 0 bases, 0 bases remained unmatched. The CDR3 contains 14 residues.

V gene TRBV20-1 combines with J gene TRBJ2-1, with 8 bases matching TRBD1. V lost 4 bases and J lost 8; bases outside the gene matches: 10. Germline V lookup: CDR1 DFQATT, CDR2 SNEGSKA (reference sequence). The CDR3 length is 14 residues. The DNA for the CDR3 is TGCAGTGCTACCGGCATCAGGGGGCGGTATGAGCAGTTCTTC. The encoded protein is CSATGIRGRYEQFF.

A single count supports this clone. DNA for the CDR3: TGTGCCAGCACCAAGGGTTGGGGCAGGGGGTGGCCAACCCGCACAGATACGCAGTATTTT. This gives the protein CASTKGWGRGWPTRTDTQYF. The rearrangement links TRBV6-4 to TRBJ2-3, with 7 bases matching TRBD1. Germline V gene lookup returns CDR1 MRHNA and CDR2 SNTAGT. V shed 7 bases and J 1 base; nucleotides not matched to a gene: 23. The CDR3 loop spans 20 amino acids.

This clone was seen a few times. The gene calls are TRBV28 and TRBJ2-1, with 7 bases matching TRBD2. The CDR3 is 14 residues long. The V gene end was trimmed by 4 bases and the J gene end by 10 bases; junction bases not matched to a gene: 10. In germline, CDR1 is MDHEN, CDR2 SYDVKM. The CDR3 reads CASSSSGLVSEQFF. CDR3 sequence (DNA): TGTGCCAGCAGTTCCTCCGGACTAGTCAGCGAGCAGTTCTTC.

This clone has only a few counts. J is TRBJ2-7 and V is TRBV7-2; D is perhaps TRBD1 (7 bases). The CDR3 spans 11 residues. Germline V gene sequence: CDR1 SGHTA, CDR2 FQGNSA. The V end lost 5 bases, the J end lost 12 bases, and 14 bases lay between the germline ends. The CDR3 DNA reads as TGTGCCAGCAGCGCAGGGGGGACATTGTACTTC. It encodes CASSAGGTLYF.

The chain is built from TRBV18 and TRBJ2-7; 7 positions match TRBD1. Germline CDR1 and CDR2: KGHSH and LQKENI. V shed 4 bases and J 6 bases; nucleotides not matched to a gene: 6. The CDR3 has 13 amino acids. The CDR3, as DNA: TGTGCCAGCTCACTAGACAGGGTCGGCGAGCAGTACTTC. It codes for CASSLDRVGEQYF.

The chain has TRBV20-1 and TRBJ2-7; 11 bases are a match to TRBD2. The CDR3 consists of 15 residues. V lost 5 bases and J lost 2; bases outside the gene matches: 8. Germline V CDR1 and CDR2: DFQATT, SNEGSKA (reference sequence). CDR3 nucleotides: TGCAGTGCTCATAGGACTAGCGGGTTTACCTACGAGCAGTACTTC. Translation gives CSAHRTSGFTYEQYF.

The rearrangement links TRBV19 to TRBJ1-1; the D gene is possibly TRBD1 (6 bases). Trimming left V 4 bases short and J 8 bases short, with 14 bases between. Germline values: CDR1 LNHDA, CDR2 SQIVND (reference sequence). This CDR3 comprises 13 residues. CDR3 sequence (DNA): TGTGCCAGTAGTAGGGGGCAGGGTCGGGAAGCTTTCTTT. It encodes CASSRGQGREAFF.

Remarks on this clone: The same CDR3 can be traced to other DNA sequences in this sample. The rearrangement uses TRBV28 and TRBJ1-2; 7 bases match TRBD1. The CDR3 totals 13 residues. V shed 6 bases, J shed 11 bases, and the junction held 12 bases outside the gene matches. Germline CDR1 MDHEN, CDR2 SYDVKM. The CDR3: CASSRTGLEGYTF. DNA of the CDR3: TGTGCCAGCAGCCGGACAGGTCTTGAGGGATACACCTTC.

Note on this clone: At one end, the junction sequence differs from germline, possibly due to a read error. The chain links TRBV14 to TRBJ2-5, with D uncertain. CDR1 is SGHDN and CDR2 is FVKESK in the germline V gene. The CDR3 loop spans 13 amino acids. The CDR3 nucleotides read TGTGTCAGCAGCGAATGGGTCCTAGAGACCCAGTACTTC. Its translation: CVSSEWVLETQYF.

This clone turned up a few times. This sequence joins TRBV11-3 and TRBJ2-1; D is undetermined. From germline, CDR1 is SGHNT and CDR2 YENEEA. The CDR3 is 13 residues long. Deletions cut 1 base from V and 4 bases from J, with 5 bases between. The CDR3 sequence is CASSLGQYNEQFF. CDR3 nucleotide sequence: TGTGCCAGCAGCTTAGGCCAGTACAATGAGCAGTTCTTC.

This clone turned up a few times. An end of the junction differs from the germline gene, which may be a read error. This rearrangement joins TRBV10-3 to TRBJ1-1, with 10 bases aligning to TRBD1. The CDR3 is made up of 16 amino acids. Germline assignment: CDR1 ENHRY and CDR2 SYGVKD. CDR3 bases: TGTGCCACTTTAATGCTCGCGGGACAGGGGAACACTGGAGCTTTCTTT. It specifies CATLMLAGQGNTGAFF.

This clone was seen repeatedly, ten times or more. The V and J genes are TRBV6-1 and TRBJ1-2, with 7 bases identical to TRBD1. The CDR3 has 13 amino acids. V was clipped by 5 bases and J by 5 bases; unmatched bases: 5. Looked up from germline, CDR1 is MNHNS and CDR2 is SASEGT. The CDR3 reads CASSRDRRYGYTF. CDR3 nucleotides: TGTGCCAGCAGTCGGGACAGAAGATATGGCTACACCTTC.